One sample yielded the 26 T cell receptor beta chains listed below, sequenced in a study of blood T cell repertoires in COVID-19 (TCRdb year 2020). Receptors were amplified or captured by the immunoSEQ multiplex PCR assay. What TCRdb holds here is the immuneACCESS table cut down to in-frame rearrangements. Part of the clones is not present; checked against another copy, under half of the missing clones reflect an unresolved V gene, and the others are unexplained. This sample comprises 230,000 or so clones, about 88% of them detected only once. The top ten clones comprise just over 2.5% of the sample. Sample: PBMCs or T cells enriched from blood (not recorded which). The source of these receptors is a woman under 40 who had recovered from COVID-19.

This sequence joins TRBV11-2 and TRBJ2-1, with 8 bases fitting TRBD2. The junction had 6 bases not matched to a gene; V was cut back by 5 bases and J by 3 bases. The V gene's germline CDR1 is SGHAT and CDR2 FQNNGV. The CDR3 consists of 15 residues. The CDR3 DNA sequence: TGTGCCAGCAGCAACGGGGGGGCAATCTACAATGAGCAGTTCTTC. Residues: CASSNGGAIYNEQFF.

V is TRBV6-5 and J is TRBJ1-4, with TRBD1 matching over 8 bases. J lost 2 bases, V lost 7 bases, and 6 bases had no gene match. This CDR3 is built from 15 residues. In germline, CDR1 is MNHEY, CDR2 SVGAGI. The CDR3 DNA reads as TGTGCCAGCACCCAGGGGGCGCGGACTAATGAAAAACTGTTTTTT. Translating gives CASTQGARTNEKLFF.

This chain uses TRBV27 with TRBJ1-4; 10 nucleotides match TRBD1. Germline V CDR1 and CDR2: MNHEY, SMNVEV (reference sequence). This CDR3 spans 16 amino acids. Trimming removed 9 bases from V and 2 bases from J; junction bases left unmatched: 9. The CDR3 region is CARPGTGERTNEKLFF. The CDR3 region has the DNA TGTGCCAGACCCGGGACAGGGGAAAGGACTAATGAAAAACTGTTTTTT.

The rearrangement joins TRBV6-5 to TRBJ1-3; D not resolved. Trimming removed 0 bases from V and 4 bases from J, with 7 bases in between. This CDR3 is 14 amino acids long. Germline CDR1 and CDR2: MNHEY and SVGAGI. The CDR3 sequence: CASSYSGRGNTIYF. In DNA, the CDR3 is TGTGCCAGCAGTTACTCAGGGAGAGGAAACACCATATATTTT.

The CDR3 here is CASSLTSGVETQYF. The DNA for the CDR3 is TGCGCCAGCTCGCTGACTAGCGGGGTGGAGACCCAGTACTTC. The chain uses TRBV5-1 and TRBJ2-5; 11 bases agree with TRBD2. The germline V gene has CDR1 SGHRS and CDR2 YFSETQ. V dropped 7 bases and J dropped 5; count of bases not matched to a gene: 7. CDR3 size: 14 residues. The full variable domain, its missing parts supplied by reference TRBV5-1 and TRBJ2-5, is KAGVTQTPRYLIKTRGQQVTLSCSPISGHRSVSWYQQTPGQGLQFLFEYFSETQRNKGNFPGRFSGRQFSNSRSEMNVSTLELGDSALYLCASSLTSGVETQYFGPGTRLLVL.

Here the CDR3 reads CASSLNVGTGDGYTF. For the CDR3, the DNA is TGTGCCAGCAGCTTAAATGTTGGGACAGGGGATGGCTACACCTTC. The chain links TRBV7-3 to TRBJ1-2; 10 bases map to TRBD1. The CDR3 spans 15 residues. The V segment lost 1 base and the J segment 6 bases; nucleotides outside the gene matches: 5. From germline, CDR1 is SGHTA and CDR2 FQGTGA.

The chain couples TRBV6-1 to TRBJ1-1; no reliable D call. The CDR3 runs to 14 residues. Germline CDR1 is MNHNS and CDR2 is SASEGT. V shed 1 base and J shed 1 base, with 7 bases lying between them. Here the CDR3 reads CASSEVNRNTEAFF. Written as DNA, the CDR3 is TGTGCCAGCAGTGAAGTGAACAGGAACACTGAAGCTTTCTTT.

The rearrangement joins TRBV7-8 to TRBJ2-5, with 7 bases matching TRBD1. The CDR3 runs 14 residues. CDR1 and CDR2 (germline): SGHVS, FQNEAQ. V gave up 5 bases and J gave up 1 base; unmatched junction bases: 4. The CDR3 DNA follows: TGTGCCAGCAGCCTTAGGACAGGCCAAGAGACCCAGTACTTC. Translating gives CASSLRTGQETQYF. Complete variable domain (other parts from reference TRBV7-8 and TRBJ2-5): GAGVSQSPRYKVAKRGQDVALRCDPISGHVSLFWYQQALGQGPEFLTYFQNEAQLDKSGLPSDRFFAERPEGSVSTLKIQRTQQEDSAVYLCASSLRTGQETQYFGPGTRLLVL.

The V and J genes are TRBV12-3 or TRBV12-4 and TRBJ2-1; D is perhaps TRBD2 (5 bases). Trimming pared 3 bases from V and 4 bases from J, leaving 7 bases between. CDR3 length: 13 residues. The DNA of the CDR3 is TGTGCCAGCAGTTTGGACTTTTACAATGAGCAGTTCTTC. Its translation is CASSLDFYNEQFF.

The V and J genes are TRBV7-2 and TRBJ2-5; 8 bases fit TRBD2. The CDR3 covers 14 residues. V lost 2 bases and J lost 4; bases outside the gene matches: 3. Germline assignment: CDR1 SGHTA and CDR2 FQGNSA. CDR3 protein: CASSLKSGGETQYF. The CDR3 DNA is TGTGCCAGCAGCTTAAAAAGCGGGGGAGAGACCCAGTACTTC.

This sequence joins TRBV29-1 and TRBJ2-7, with 9 bases lining up with TRBD1. CDR1 is SQVTM, CDR2 ANQGSEA, per germline. The CDR3 runs to 13 residues. V shed 6 bases, J shed 5 bases, and the junction held 8 bases outside the gene matches. This CDR3 is CSVGTGLDHEQYF. DNA for the CDR3: TGCAGCGTCGGGACAGGGCTAGACCACGAGCAGTACTTC.

V and J are TRBV5-1 and TRBJ1-5, with TRBD1 identical over 7 bases. The ends lost 0 bases at V and 4 bases at J; junction bases unmatched: 4. Germline loops: CDR1 SGHRS, CDR2 YFSETQ. The CDR3 spans 15 residues. The CDR3 bases are TGCGCCAGCAGCTTGGGACAGGGCGGGAATCAGCCCCAGCATTTT. This sequence encodes CASSLGQGGNQPQHF.

This chain joins TRBV12-3 or TRBV12-4 and TRBJ2-1; D may be TRBD2 (5 bases). The CDR3 runs to 12 residues. The CDR3 coding sequence is TGTGCAGCCAAGAGGGCGGCCAATGAGCAGTTCTTC. Translating gives CAAKRAANEQFF.

This chain connects TRBV7-9 to TRBJ2-7, with D perhaps TRBD2 (5 bases). The CDR3 is 13 residues long. Trimming cost V 5 bases and J 3 bases, with 11 bases left between them. Germline lookup yields CDR1 SEHNR and CDR2 FQNEAQ (reference sequence). The CDR3 loop is CASSPGSDYEQYF. The CDR3 coding sequence is TGTGCCAGCAGCCCGGGGAGCGACTACGAGCAGTACTTC.

V is TRBV6-9 and J is TRBJ1-6, with TRBD1 matching 7 bases. V lost 6 bases and J lost 8; bases outside the gene matches: 10. This CDR3 spans 15 amino acids. Per germline, CDR1 MNHGY and CDR2 SVAAGI. The CDR3 region is CASRPRQGSYSPLHF. In DNA, the CDR3 is TGTGCCAGCAGACCCCGACAGGGCAGTTATTCACCCCTCCACTTT.

The V and J genes are TRBV4-1 and TRBJ2-5, with 12 bases fitting TRBD2. Germline CDR1 and CDR2: MGHRA and YSYEKL. The CDR3 covers 17 residues. V shed 0 bases, J shed 5 bases, and the junction held 7 bases outside the gene matches. The DNA of the CDR3 is TGCGCCAGCAGCCAAGAACCAGGACTAGCGGGGCGGGAGACCCAGTACTTC. The encoded protein is CASSQEPGLAGRETQYF.

The V gene is TRBV15, the J gene TRBJ2-4; D uncertain. There are 12 residues in the CDR3. Germline V CDR1 and CDR2: LNHNV, YYDKDF (reference sequence). Deletions cut 1 base from V and 6 bases from J, with 4 bases between. The CDR3 is CATSRVSNIQYF. As DNA, the CDR3 is TGTGCCACCAGCAGAGTCTCAAACATTCAGTACTTC.

The rearrangement joins TRBV4-2 to TRBJ1-5; 7 nucleotides agree with TRBD1. CDR1 and CDR2 from the germline V gene are LGHNA and YNFKEQ. The CDR3 has 16 residues. V dropped 0 bases and J dropped 9; count of bases not matched to a gene: 11. The CDR3 DNA sequence: TGTGCCAGCAGCCAAGATTATAGGACAGGCTTTCGGCCCCAGCATTTT. Amino acids: CASSQDYRTGFRPQHF.

The CDR3, as DNA: TGTGCCAGCAGTTTACACCTCTCTGGAAACACCATATATTTT. It yields the protein CASSLHLSGNTIYF. This chain uses TRBV6-1 with TRBJ1-3; D unclear. This CDR3 is built from 14 residues. Germline V lookup: CDR1 MNHNS, CDR2 SASEGT. V gave up 5 bases and J gave up 0 bases, with 8 bases separating them.

This chain connects TRBV10-3 to TRBJ1-1; possible D gene TRBD1, 6 bases. The germline V gene encodes CDR1 ENHRY and CDR2 SYGVKD. The CDR3 is 13 residues long. Trimming removed 8 bases from V and 7 bases from J, with 17 bases in between. CDR3 in DNA: TGTGCCATCCGACAGGATCAAACGGGTGAAGCTTTCTTT. Protein product: CAIRQDQTGEAFF.

This chain uses TRBV4-3 with TRBJ1-2, with D perhaps matching TRBD1 (6 bases). Germline assignment: CDR1 LGHNA and CDR2 YSLEER. The CDR3 sequence is 17 residues long. Trimming cost V 0 bases and J 4 bases, with 18 bases left between them. The CDR3 reads CASSQESSGVDVYGYTF. The CDR3 bases are TGCGCCAGCAGCCAAGAGAGCTCAGGGGTGGATGTCTATGGCTACACCTTC.

The rearrangement uses TRBV4-3 and TRBJ1-6; D is unclear. The ends were cut back, 0 bases at V and 8 bases at J, with 11 bases in the middle. The CDR3 loop spans 15 amino acids. Germline CDR1 is LGHNA and CDR2 is YSLEER. The CDR3 region has the DNA TGCGCCAGCAGCCAAGACTGGGGAGGAGATTCACCCCTCCACTTT. Its translation is CASSQDWGGDSPLHF.

This sequence joins TRBV4-1 and TRBJ2-7; 7 nucleotides line up with TRBD1. V lost 4 bases and J lost 2; bases outside the gene matches: 8. CDR3 length equals 15 residues. Germline-derived CDR1 and CDR2 are MGHRA and YSYEKL. The CDR3 sequence: CASSLQTGLPYEQYF. CDR3 coding DNA: TGCGCCAGCAGCCTCCAGACAGGGCTTCCCTACGAGCAGTACTTC.

This chain joins TRBV7-8 and TRBJ1-2, with 7 bases identical to TRBD1. The V and J ends lost 5 bases and 5 bases, in that order; junction bases with no gene match: 5. The germline CDR1 and CDR2 sequences are SGHVS and FQNEAQ. The CDR3 contains 13 residues. The CDR3 nucleotides are TGTGCCAGCAGCCAGGGGACAGCTTATGGCTACACCTTC. This sequence encodes CASSQGTAYGYTF.

The chain employs TRBV6-5 and TRBJ1-3, with D tentatively TRBD1 (6 bases). Germline CDR1 is MNHEY and CDR2 is SVGAGI. This CDR3 comprises 14 residues. V was clipped by 0 bases and J by 6 bases, with 9 bases between them. This chain's CDR3 is CASSYSTGLNTIYF. The CDR3 coding sequence is TGTGCCAGCAGTTACTCTACAGGGCTAAACACCATATATTTT.

The V gene is TRBV6-6, the J gene TRBJ1-1, with TRBD1 identical over 7 bases. The CDR3 extends over 15 amino acids. Germline V gene lookup returns CDR1 MNHNY and CDR2 SVGAGI (reference sequence). The ends lost 6 bases at V and 6 bases at J; junction bases unmatched: 13. In nucleotides, the CDR3 is TGTGCCAGCAGCCCCACCGACAGGGAGTATCCTGAAGCTTTCTTT. This translates into CASSPTDREYPEAFF.